This T cell receptor (beta chain) is drawn from a study of T cells expressing NK-cell markers. Each CDR3 protein gets one entry in TCRdb, which reprocessed the 5' RACE reads and gives no DNA. The table for this sample gives roughly 420,000 distinct CDR3 sequences. The CDR3 is made up of 17 amino acids. Germline V gene sequence: CDR1 KGHDR, CDR2 SFDVKD. This sequence was found in a woman between 18 and 70 years old in good health. The chain combines TRBV24-1 with TRBJ2-3; TCRdb names TRBD2, which stays unverified in the absence of DNA. The sequenced sample was blood T cells: a sorted CD56 or NKG2C T cell subset, CD4+ or CD8+ T cells, or bulk PBMC T cells (not recorded which). The CDR3: CATAPGTSWRVTDTQYF.